This TCR beta chain emerged from a study of blood T cell repertoires in COVID-19. Overall study context: Spain, Italy and the United States supplied samples that represented acute and convalescent COVID-19. From T cells, B-cell-depleted T cells, or PBMCs came the material, which was cDNA or gDNA.

Per the authors' pipeline: Scientists estimated how many nucleated cells there were by amplifying reference gene primers. Method: immunoSEQ multiplex PCR; TCRdb's copy keeps in-frame clones and lacks some. The DNA gave D and trimming, while V, J and clone size come from that table. The profile shows about 73,000 clones, about 80% of them singletons. This clone appeared a single time. Germline assignment: CDR1 LNHDA and CDR2 SQIVND (reference sequence). The V gene lost 10 bases and the J gene lost 2 bases, with 12 bases spanning the gap. CDR3 length equals 13 residues. This TCR was sampled from a human donor in a cohort sampled during active COVID-19. Sample: peripheral blood. J is TRBJ1-5 and V is TRBV19; D ambiguous. CDR3 sequence reads: CATTPPGNQPQHF. CDR3 DNA: TGTGCCACCACGCCTCCGGGCAATCAGCCCCAGCATTTT.